The 23 T cell receptor beta chains below were found in one sample sequenced in a study of neoadjuvant anti-PD-1 for oral cavity cancer. The table came from immunoSEQ multiplex PCR; TCRdb's copy has only in-frame clones and leaves some out. The sample has about 81,000 clones, about 80% seen once. This specimen was PBMCs, taken before nivolumab (anti-PD-1) treatment. Receptors originate from a person aged 40 to 85 with oral cavity squamous cell carcinoma.

This clone was counted a few times. The chain carries TRBV28 and TRBJ1-1, with 9 nucleotides matching TRBD1. The CDR3 sequence is 15 residues long. Germline V gene data show CDR1 as MDHEN and CDR2 as SYDVKM. J gave up 5 bases and V 7 bases, and 11 bases lay outside the gene matches. The CDR3 nucleotides read TGTGCCAGCATCTTTCAAGGACAGGGGTGGACTGAAGCTTTCTTT. It codes for CASIFQGQGWTEAFF.

The chain has TRBV6-5 and TRBJ2-7; no clear D gene. This CDR3 comprises 13 residues. The V end was cut by 2 bases, the J end by 4 bases, with 9 bases between. Germline V gene lookup returns CDR1 MNHEY and CDR2 SVGAGI. This CDR3 is CASSYGAQYEQYF. CDR3 DNA: TGTGCCAGCAGTTACGGAGCCCAGTACGAGCAGTACTTC.

The DNA for the CDR3 is TGCAGCGTGGAGGCTACCTTGGGCGTCCTGACTTTC. Its translation is CSVEATLGVLTF. The rearrangement uses TRBV29-1 and TRBJ2-6; D may be TRBD2 (5 bases). V dropped 6 bases and J dropped 12 bases, with 15 bases sitting between them. CDR1 is SQVTM, CDR2 ANQGSEA, per germline. CDR3 length: 12 amino acids. Based on the CDR3 plus reference TRBV29-1 and TRBJ2-6, the full variable domain is SAVISQKPSRDICQRGTSLTIQCQVDSQVTMMFWYRQQPGQSLTLIATANQGSEATYESGFVIDKFPISRPNLTFSTLTVSNMSPEDSSIYLCSVEATLGVLTFGAGSRLTVL.

J is TRBJ2-2 and V is TRBV2; 7 nucleotides agree with TRBD2. With V trimmed by 2 bases and J by 6 bases, 6 bases remained unmatched. This CDR3 region has 15 residues. Per germline, CDR1 SNHLY and CDR2 FYNNEI. The CDR3 nucleotides are TGTGCCAGCAGTGAAATTGGGGGGGTCGCCGGGGAGCTGTTTTTT. It specifies CASSEIGGVAGELFF.

V usage is TRBV21-1 and J usage is TRBJ1-2; TRBD1 is the table's D call, not checked against the DNA. TRBV21-1 is assigned pseudogene status. This CDR3 has 15 amino acids. CDR3 coding DNA: TGTGCCAGCAGCAATCGGGAGACAGGGGGCCGGGGCTACACCTTC. Protein product: CASSNRETGGRGYTF.

The rearrangement joins TRBV2 to TRBJ2-5; D gene unclear. This CDR3 spans 12 amino acids. Deletions cut 5 bases from V and 2 bases from J, with 6 bases between. Germline V gene sequence: CDR1 SNHLY, CDR2 FYNNEI. In nucleotides, the CDR3 is TGTGCCAGCAGTCGCCCTCAAGAGACCCAGTACTTC. Translated, it gives CASSRPQETQYF.

Note on this clone: At one boundary the junction diverges from the germline segment, which might be a read error. This chain links TRBV7-9 with TRBJ2-1, with D possibly TRBD2 on 5 matching bases. This CDR3 comprises 12 residues. Germline V CDR1 and CDR2: SEHNR, FQNEAQ (reference sequence). The CDR3 sequence: CASSFLEGTRVF. As DNA, the CDR3 is TGTGCCAGCAGCTTCCTAGAGGGAACCCGAGTCTTC.

V gene TRBV19 combines with J gene TRBJ2-7; D gene unclear. Germline CDR1 LNHDA, CDR2 SQIVND (reference sequence). V was shortened by 0 bases and J by 3 bases, with 9 bases between the two germline ends. This CDR3 spans 14 amino acids. The CDR3: CASSIDGRDYEQYF. DNA for the CDR3: TGTGCCAGTAGTATAGACGGCAGAGACTACGAGCAGTACTTC.

This clone was picked up a small number of times. This chain joins TRBV2 and TRBJ1-1; TRBD1 matches at 7 bases. The CDR3 consists of 13 residues. V lost 5 bases to trimming and J lost 6 bases; unmatched junction nucleotides: 6. The V gene's germline CDR1 is SNHLY and CDR2 FYNNEI. This chain's CDR3 is CASSNRGGAEAFF. CDR3 sequence (DNA): TGTGCCAGCAGTAACAGGGGTGGCGCTGAAGCTTTCTTT.

This sequence joins TRBV30 and TRBJ2-7; perhaps TRBD2 as D (6 bases). V lost 2 bases and J 0 bases, leaving 11 bases between the germline ends. The CDR3 runs to 14 residues. CDR1 is GTSNPN, CDR2 SVGIG, per germline (reference sequence). The CDR3 nucleotides are TGTGCCTGGAGTACGGGAGCCCTCTCCTACGAGCAGTACTTC. It encodes CAWSTGALSYEQYF.

The genes are TRBV27 and TRBJ2-7; 7 bases line up with TRBD1. Germline CDR1 is MNHEY and CDR2 is SMNVEV (reference sequence). CDR3 size: 17 residues. The junction had 16 bases not matched to a gene; V was cut back by 6 bases and J by 2 bases. For the CDR3, the DNA is TGTGCCAGCAGCCAACGCCCATGGACAGGCACGGCCTACGAGCAGTACTTC. Translated, it gives CASSQRPWTGTAYEQYF.

The genes are TRBV6-5 and TRBJ2-7; 8 nucleotides line up with TRBD1. Germline CDR1 is MNHEY and CDR2 is SVGAGI. The CDR3 contains 11 residues. J gave up 9 bases and V 2 bases, and 0 bases lay outside the gene matches. Here the CDR3 reads CASSYQGAQYF. In DNA, the CDR3 is TGTGCCAGCAGTTACCAGGGGGCGCAGTACTTC.

The V gene is TRBV6-6, the J gene TRBJ2-3; 10 positions agree with TRBD2. CDR1 is MNHNY and CDR2 is SVGAGI in the germline V gene (reference sequence). CDR3 length: 14 residues. V gave up 7 bases and J gave up 4 bases; unmatched junction bases: 5. Here the CDR3 reads CASMRLAGADTQYF. CDR3 in DNA: TGTGCCAGCATGAGGCTAGCGGGAGCAGATACGCAGTATTTT.

J is TRBJ1-5 and V is TRBV19, with TRBD1 matching over 7 bases. This CDR3 is 14 amino acids long. Trimming cost V 5 bases and J 4 bases; bases outside gene matches: 5. Per the germline V gene, CDR1 is LNHDA and CDR2 is SQIVND (reference sequence). Written as DNA, the CDR3 is TGTGCCAGTAGTGAGGGGGCTAAAAATCAGCCCCAGCATTTT. Its translation: CASSEGAKNQPQHF.

The V gene is TRBV10-3, the J gene TRBJ1-4; 9 nucleotides match TRBD1. The CDR3 extends over 16 amino acids. V shed 3 bases, J shed 7 bases, and the junction held 9 bases outside the gene matches. The germline CDR1 and CDR2 sequences are ENHRY and SYGVKD. The CDR3, as DNA: TGTGCCATCAGTGAAGCACAGGGGGCCGGCGGTGAAAAACTGTTTTTT. Translated: CAISEAQGAGGEKLFF.

The V call is TRBV5-1, the J call TRBJ1-1; D might be TRBD1 (6 bases). Germline V gene sequence: CDR1 SGHRS, CDR2 YFSETQ. The CDR3 sequence is 13 residues long. Trimming pared 4 bases from V and 4 bases from J, leaving 11 bases between. The CDR3 region has the DNA TGCGCCAGCAGCGTAACAGGGCCCACTGAAGCTTTCTTT. As protein: CASSVTGPTEAFF.

The genes are TRBV27 and TRBJ2-1; possible D gene TRBD2, 6 bases. Between the trimmed V and J ends, which lost 5 bases and 8 bases, there was a span of 16 bases. The CDR3 length is 14 residues. Germline V gene lookup returns CDR1 MNHEY and CDR2 SMNVEV (reference sequence). CDR3 coding DNA: TGTGCCAGCAGTATTCGACCGGAGGGAGATGAGCAGTTCTTC. Residues: CASSIRPEGDEQFF.

The chain employs TRBV7-9 and TRBJ2-3; D tentatively fits TRBD1 or TRBD2 (5 bases each). This CDR3 comprises 15 residues. The V gene lost 5 bases and the J gene lost 6 bases, with 18 bases spanning the gap. Germline V gene sequence: CDR1 SEHNR, CDR2 FQNEAQ (reference sequence). For the CDR3, the DNA is TGTGCCAGCAGCCCCGCGGTGGGGGACCGGGATACGCAGTATTTT. It translates to CASSPAVGDRDTQYF.

This clone was seen a single time. The chain couples TRBV5-8 to TRBJ1-4; D uncertain. Trimming removed 0 bases from V and 4 bases from J, with 10 bases in between. The germline V gene encodes CDR1 SGHTS and CDR2 YDEGEE. The CDR3 is made up of 15 amino acids. The CDR3, as DNA: TGTGCCAGCAGCTTGGCCTTCCGACGTAATGAAAAACTGTTTTTT. Translating gives CASSLAFRRNEKLFF.

The chain combines TRBV4-2 with TRBJ2-5, with TRBD2 matching over 7 bases. V lost 5 bases and J lost 2; bases outside the gene matches: 8. The CDR3 is 15 amino acids. Germline V gene data show CDR1 as LGHNA and CDR2 as YNFKEQ. The CDR3 DNA reads TGTGCCAGCAGCTCGAGCGGGGCTCCTCAAGAGACCCAGTACTTC. Translating it yields CASSSSGAPQETQYF.

The rearrangement uses TRBV7-9 and TRBJ2-7; D is unclear. The CDR3 totals 14 residues. The germline CDR1 and CDR2 sequences are SEHNR and FQNEAQ (reference sequence). V shed 5 bases and J shed 0 bases, with 11 bases lying between them. The CDR3 loop reads CASSDPWSSYEQYF. The DNA of the CDR3 is TGTGCCAGCAGCGACCCCTGGAGCTCCTACGAGCAGTACTTC.

This clone has just one count. This chain links TRBV5-1 with TRBJ1-1; D not certain. Trimming removed 4 bases at V and 1 base at J, with 11 bases between. The CDR3 loop spans 14 amino acids. Per the germline V gene, CDR1 is SGHRS and CDR2 is YFSETQ. The CDR3 here is CASSDLTKNTEAFF. CDR3 coding DNA: TGCGCCAGCAGCGACCTCACCAAGAACACTGAAGCTTTCTTT.

The CDR3 loop is CAWGVSSYEQYF. For the CDR3, the DNA is TGTGCCTGGGGGGTCTCCTCCTACGAGCAGTACTTC. The V call is TRBV30, the J call TRBJ2-7; no clear D gene. V was cut by 5 bases and J by 0 bases, with 8 bases left in between. CDR3 size: 12 residues. Germline V CDR1 and CDR2: GTSNPN, SVGIG (reference sequence). Variable domain in full (rest from reference TRBV30 and TRBJ2-7): SQTIHQWPATLVQPVGSPLSLECTVEGTSNPNLYWYRQAAGRGLQLLFYSVGIGQISSEVPQNLSASRPQDRQFILSSKKLLLSDSGFYLCAWGVSSYEQYFGPGTRLTVT.